This T cell receptor beta chain was profiled in a study of blood T cell repertoires in COVID-19. For the study at large: Italy, Spain and the United States were the sources of the convalescent and acute COVID-19 samples. PBMCs, B-cell-depleted T cells, or T cells provided the cDNA or gDNA that made up the material.

This table comes from immunoSEQ multiplex PCR, and its TCRdb copy is limited to in-frame clones, with some not included. The data show 200,000 to 300,000 clones, 85% to 90% seen once. This clone was found a few times. The clonotype comes from a woman in her 70s with active or convalescent COVID-19. Sequences were obtained from peripheral blood.

CDR3 protein: CASSEGGPLHF. The CDR3 DNA is TGTGCCAGCAGTGAGGGGGGACCCCTCCACTTT. The genes are TRBV2 and TRBJ1-6; maybe TRBD1 (5 bases). Germline V CDR1 and CDR2: SNHLY, FYNNEI. V was clipped by 3 bases and J by 12 bases, with 6 bases between them. This CDR3 contains 11 residues.